The rows below give T cell receptor beta chains drawn from one sample of a study of identical twins. Each CDR3 protein is one row after TCRdb ran MiXCR on the 5' RACE reads. The sample holds some 660,000 distinct CDR3 sequences, more than 6.5% seen once. These data were likewise used in another study, on yellow fever vaccine responses in identical twins.

Sample: PBMCs. Source of these receptors: a young woman in good health. The CDR3 runs from the conserved cysteine through the conserved F or W. A D gene is named only where the DNA matches it firmly.

d_gene | v_gene | CDR3aa
. | TRBV12-3/TRBV12-4 | CASSPVRLNTEAFF
. | TRBV7-9 | CASSLDPGREGYTF
. | TRBV21-1 | CASLKKNRSRREQYF
. | TRBV6-2/TRBV6-3 | CASSGATGNSGANVLTF
. | TRBV3-1 | CASSQDQGRSQPQHF
. | TRBV29-1 | CSVEDPRRGGYGYTF
TRBD2 | TRBV27 | CATRLAGWGELFF
TRBD1 | TRBV20-1 | CSASDRANTGELFF
. | TRBV20-1 | CSAREGEGTYEQYF
. | TRBV7-9 | CASRKEGGELFF
TRBD2 | TRBV10-3 | CAISEGLALQETQYF
TRBD2 | TRBV4-2 | CASSQVASGRDTGELFF
TRBD1 | TRBV5-1 | CASTRGGHDTDTQYF
TRBD1 | TRBV3-1 | CASSPLAGGNEQYF
. | TRBV3-1 | CASSFAGGSTEAFF
. | TRBV5-5 | CASSLAVAKYQETQYF
TRBD1 | TRBV20-1 | CSARPPRAGTANEKLFF
. | TRBV12-3/TRBV12-4 | CASSLRRGGSPLHF
. | TRBV7-9 | CASSLGSPGQETQYF
TRBD2 | TRBV5-1 | CASSLRLAGGPSGANVLTF
TRBD1 | TRBV30 | CAWSVGGHEQYF
TRBD1 | TRBV25-1 | CASSELQGDQETQYF
. | TRBV20-1 | CSVMSQISTDTQYF
. | TRBV12-3/TRBV12-4 | CASSPGRGVYGYTF